This T cell receptor (beta chain) stems from a study of T cells of healthy individuals. This clonotype has a count of ten or more. TCRdb passed the 5' RACE reads through MiXCR, listing each CDR3 protein once. This sample yields some 85,000 distinct CDR3 sequences, of which approximately 4.8% are seen a single time; roughly 7.1% belongs to the top ten. Germline CDR1 and CDR2: SGHTA and FQGNSA. The CDR3 loop spans 15 amino acids. V was pared by 1 base and J by 9 bases, with 16 bases between. V usage is TRBV7-2 and J usage is TRBJ2-1; a possible D gene is TRBD2 (6 bases). The receptor's source is a female donor in good health. The CDR3 region is CASSLGISGATEQFF. As DNA, the CDR3 is TGTGCCAGCAGCTTAGGGATATCGGGAGCGACTGAGCAGTTCTTC.